This T cell receptor beta chain was captured in a study of control samples from healthy donors and cancer patients (TCRdb year 2020). V lost 6 bases and J lost 3 bases, and the count of bases not matched to a germline gene is 14. The CDR3 goes from the cysteine to the phenylalanine over 16 residues. Only the CDR3 DNA stays, 48 bases, in frame from base 1. The germline V gene (reference sequence) sets CDR1 to MNHEY and CDR2 to SMNVEV. About this clone itself: The target of this receptor is not known. Base quality data are lacking; no much larger clone is found one base away.

The library was made by the immunoSEQ multiplex PCR assay. Sourced from immuneACCESS, this table was stored by TCRdb with only in-frame sequences that have V and J called. A share of the clones is absent; for the studies checked, an unresolved V gene accounts for under half, and the remainder has no known explanation. The sample table shows roughly 170,000 clones, and more than 85% are seen once. The top ten clones comprise just over 2% of the sample. The sequence derives from a woman in her 40s in good health. The sample was blood. Recombination connected TRBV27 to TRBJ2-7, with TRBD2 matching 7 junction bases. The DNA reads as follows: TGTGCCAGCAGCCCCCTCATGGGGGGGGTTCTCTACGAGCAGTACTTC. This is translated as CASSPLMGGVLYEQYF.